These T cell receptor beta chains were read from a single sample in a study of vaccination and CD4 T cells after COVID-19. No cognate antigen is known for these TCRs. TCRdb itself ran the PCR reads through MiXCR, one entry per CDR3 protein. The sample consists of about 23,000 distinct CDR3 sequences, roughly 43% of them appearing once. The sample consisted of CD4+ T cells from blood, cultured in vitro, taken about 7 months after SARS-CoV-2 vaccination. The receptors come from a human donor who had recovered from COVID-19. Each CDR3 is given with its conserved first and last residue. The D gene is left open where the match is weak. The size of a clone is reported for some rows only, either as once, few or many, or as a class for expanded clones.

clone_size: few
v_call: TRBV20-1
j_call: TRBJ2-7
d_call: TRBD2
cdr3_nt: TGCAGTGCTCCCACTAGCGGGGGGTCCTACGAGCAGTACTTC
cdr3_aa: CSAPTSGGSYEQYF

clone_size: few
v_call: TRBV6-1
j_call: TRBJ1-3
d_call: .
cdr3_nt: TGTGCCAGCTGGAACTCAGGTGGAAACACCATATATTTT
cdr3_aa: CASWNSGGNTIYF

clone_size: .
v_call: TRBV7-9
j_call: TRBJ2-2
d_call: .
cdr3_nt: TGTGCCAGCAGCTTAGAGACCGGGGAGCTGTTTTTT
cdr3_aa: CASSLETGELFF

clone_size: once
v_call: TRBV20-1
j_call: TRBJ1-5
d_call: .
cdr3_nt: TGCAGTGCTCTCAGGGACGACAATCAGCCCCAGCATTTT
cdr3_aa: CSALRDDNQPQHF

clone_size: .
v_call: TRBV19
j_call: TRBJ1-5
d_call: .
cdr3_nt: TGTGCCAGTAGTATGGAGACGGTAAGCAATCAGCCCCAGCATTTT
cdr3_aa: CASSMETVSNQPQHF

clone_size: .
v_call: TRBV7-9
j_call: TRBJ1-1
d_call: .
cdr3_nt: TGTGCCAGCAGCCCAGCCGCGTGGAGGGACACTGAAGCTTTCTTT
cdr3_aa: CASSPAAWRDTEAFF

clone_size: few
v_call: TRBV15
j_call: TRBJ1-1
d_call: .
cdr3_nt: TGTGCCACCAGGCCGGGGAGCCCCATGAACACTGAAGCTTTCTTT
cdr3_aa: CATRPGSPMNTEAFF

clone_size: .
v_call: TRBV6-2/TRBV6-3
j_call: TRBJ2-7
d_call: .
cdr3_nt: TGTGCCAGCAGTTACATTTTGGACTATCAACCCTACGAGCAGTACTTC
cdr3_aa: CASSYILDYQPYEQYF

clone_size: .
v_call: TRBV20-1
j_call: TRBJ2-5
d_call: .
cdr3_nt: TGCAGTGCTACGGTTTATCGAACGGGAGAGGAGACCCAGTACTTC
cdr3_aa: CSATVYRTGEETQYF

clone_size: .
v_call: TRBV20-1
j_call: TRBJ1-1
d_call: .
cdr3_nt: TGCAGTGCCGACCGCCGCACTGAAGCTTTCTTT
cdr3_aa: CSADRRTEAFF

clone_size: .
v_call: TRBV27
j_call: TRBJ2-3
d_call: TRBD2
cdr3_nt: TGTGCCAGCAGTAACCCTAGCGGGAGAACGGGCACAGATACGCAGTATTTT
cdr3_aa: CASSNPSGRTGTDTQYF

clone_size: .
v_call: TRBV28
j_call: TRBJ2-6
d_call: .
cdr3_nt: TGTGCCAGCAGTCCCCATAGGGGCAGTGGGGCCAACGTCCTGACTTTC
cdr3_aa: CASSPHRGSGANVLTF

clone_size: few
v_call: TRBV5-4
j_call: TRBJ2-3
d_call: TRBD2
cdr3_nt: TGTGCCAGCAGCCTCGCTAGCGGTTTTACAGATACGCAGTATTTT
cdr3_aa: CASSLASGFTDTQYF

clone_size: once
v_call: TRBV10-3
j_call: TRBJ2-1
d_call: TRBD2
cdr3_nt: TGTGCCATCAGCGAATTAGCGGGGGAAGCGCGTTTCGAGTTCTTC
cdr3_aa: CAISELAGEARFEFF

clone_size: .
v_call: TRBV20-1
j_call: TRBJ2-5
d_call: .
cdr3_nt: TGCAGTGCTAGAATATCGGCGGTTGAGACCCAGTACTTC
cdr3_aa: CSARISAVETQYF

clone_size: .
v_call: TRBV19
j_call: TRBJ1-2
d_call: TRBD1
cdr3_nt: TGTGCCAGTAGTCCCCGAAACAGGGGAGGCGGCTACACCTTC
cdr3_aa: CASSPRNRGGGYTF

clone_size: .
v_call: TRBV7-3
j_call: TRBJ2-1
d_call: .
cdr3_nt: TGTGCCAGCAGCTTAACTAGGGACTCCTACAATGAGCAGTTCTTC
cdr3_aa: CASSLTRDSYNEQFF

clone_size: .
v_call: TRBV10-3
j_call: TRBJ1-1
d_call: .
cdr3_nt: TGTGCCATCAGTGAGTCGACTGTGATGGGTACTGAAGCTTTCTTT
cdr3_aa: CAISESTVMGTEAFF

clone_size: .
v_call: TRBV6-2/TRBV6-3
j_call: TRBJ2-2
d_call: TRBD2
cdr3_nt: TGTGCCAGCAGTTATCGGGGGGGAGTGTCCACCGGGGAGCTGTTTTTT
cdr3_aa: CASSYRGGVSTGELFF